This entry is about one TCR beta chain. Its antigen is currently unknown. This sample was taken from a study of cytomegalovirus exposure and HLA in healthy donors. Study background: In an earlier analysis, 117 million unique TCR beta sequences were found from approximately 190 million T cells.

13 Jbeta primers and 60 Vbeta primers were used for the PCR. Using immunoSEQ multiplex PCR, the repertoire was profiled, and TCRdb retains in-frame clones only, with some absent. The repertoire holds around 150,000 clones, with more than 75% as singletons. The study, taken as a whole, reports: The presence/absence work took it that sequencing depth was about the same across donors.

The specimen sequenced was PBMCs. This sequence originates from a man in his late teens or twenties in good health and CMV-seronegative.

CDR3: CASRTSGRNEQFF. Here the CDR3 DNA reads TGCGCCAGCAGGACTAGCGGGAGGAATGAGCAGTTCTTC. This chain uses TRBV10-2 with TRBJ2-1, with 13 bases that match TRBD2. Germline V CDR1 and CDR2: WSHSY, SAAADI. The V segment lost 6 bases and the J segment 7 bases; nucleotides outside the gene matches: 0. The CDR3 is 13 residues long.